These T cell receptor beta chains were read from a single sample in a study of OX40 agonist ivuxolimab in advanced cancers. The table came from immunoSEQ multiplex PCR; TCRdb's copy has only in-frame clones and leaves some out. In the table there are approximately 60,000 clones, 84% of which are singletons. The starting material was CD4+ or CD8+ T cells sorted from blood, obtained in a trial of the OX40 agonist ivuxolimab. Receptors were obtained from an adult with an advanced solid tumor such as melanoma, head and neck, liver or kidney cancer. CDR3s include the opening cysteine and the closing phenylalanine or tryptophan. The D gene is left open where the match is weak. Clone size, where shown, is once, few, many, or a class for clones that have expanded.

clone size,J gene,D gene,V gene,CDR3 DNA,CDR3 protein
-,TRBJ2-2,-,TRBV15,TGTGCCACCAGCAGGGGGGCTAGCAGGAACACCGGGGAGCTGTTTTTT,CATSRGASRNTGELFF
once,TRBJ2-7,-,TRBV10-1,TGCGCCAGCACCTACTTGGCGGGACCGTACTTC,CASTYLAGPYF
-,TRBJ2-3,TRBD1,TRBV5-1,TGCGCCAGCAGCACTACAGGGGGAGTAGTCACAGATACGCAGTATTTT,CASSTTGGVVTDTQYF
-,TRBJ2-7,TRBD2,TRBV29-1,TGCAGCGTTCAAGCGGGGAGGAGGCCCTACGAGCAGTACTTC,CSVQAGRRPYEQYF
-,TRBJ1-6,-,TRBV7-3,TGTGCCAGCAGCGGTGAATTGGCCAATTCACCCCTCCACTTT,CASSGELANSPLHF
-,TRBJ2-1,-,TRBV7-8,TGTGCCAGCAGCTTAAACTTCAATGAGCAGTTCTTC,CASSLNFNEQFF
-,TRBJ2-7,-,TRBV6-5,TGTGCCAGCAGACCGGATAGGGGTCCTTTTTACGAGCAGTACTTC,CASRPDRGPFYEQYF
-,TRBJ2-7,TRBD2,TRBV7-9,TGTGCCAGCAGTCTCACATTAGCGGGAGACGAGCAGTACTTC,CASSLTLAGDEQYF
-,TRBJ1-5,-,TRBV7-2,TGTGCCAGCAGCTTACTCAGCGATCAGCCCCAGCATTTT,CASSLLSDQPQHF
-,TRBJ1-1,-,TRBV11-2,TGTGCCAGCAGCCAGGGACTCTGGGACACTGAAGCTTTCTTT,CASSQGLWDTEAFF
-,TRBJ2-7,TRBD2,TRBV19,TGTGCCAGTGGGGAAGCGGGAACCTACGAGCAGTACTTC,CASGEAGTYEQYF
-,TRBJ2-3,-,TRBV2,TGTGCCAGCAATATAGGCGTGCGTAGCGGTCGCACAGATACGCAGTATTTT,CASNIGVRSGRTDTQYF
-,TRBJ1-3,-,TRBV18,TGTGCCAGCTCACCACTAGGACAATCTGGAAACACCATATATTTT,CASSPLGQSGNTIYF
once,TRBJ1-1,TRBD1,TRBV13,TGTGCCAGCAGCCGAGGGGACAGACAAATGAACACTGAAGCTTTCTTT,CASSRGDRQMNTEAFF
-,TRBJ2-7,-,TRBV6-5,TGTGCCAGCAGTCCGAGGTTCGGCTCCTACGAGCAGTACTTC,CASSPRFGSYEQYF
-,TRBJ2-7,-,TRBV18,TGTGCCAGCTCACCCTCTTCCTACGAGCAGTACTTC,CASSPSSYEQYF
-,TRBJ2-1,-,TRBV11-2,TGTGCCAGCAGCCCAGACAGTAATGAGCAGTTCTTC,CASSPDSNEQFF
-,TRBJ2-1,-,TRBV2,TGTGCCAGCAGGGCCGAGGGGGGGGCTTACAATGAGCAGTTCTTC,CASRAEGGAYNEQFF
-,TRBJ2-5,TRBD1,TRBV28,TGTGCCAGCAGTTTACAGGGGGCAGAGACCCAGTACTTC,CASSLQGAETQYF
-,TRBJ1-4,-,TRBV9,TGTGCCAGCAGCGTAGCTGACGGCGAAAAACTGTTTTTT,CASSVADGEKLFF
once,TRBJ2-3,TRBD2,TRBV5-6,TGTGCCAGCAGCTTAGCGGGGTTGTCGGGAGATACGCAGTATTTT,CASSLAGLSGDTQYF
-,TRBJ2-3,TRBD1,TRBV7-2,TGTGCCAGCAGACCAGACAGGGCTGTGGATACGCAGTATTTT,CASRPDRAVDTQYF
-,TRBJ1-1,TRBD1,TRBV29-1,TGCAGCGTGTACACAGGGGCGGGCACTGAAGCTTTCTTT,CSVYTGAGTEAFF
-,TRBJ2-4,-,TRBV13,TGTGCCAGCAGCTTAGACGGACGGAGTGCAGAAAACATTCAGTACTTC,CASSLDGRSAENIQYF
-,TRBJ2-7,TRBD2,TRBV5-1,TGCGCCAGCAGCGCGCTGCCTAGCGGGAGGGCCTCTGCCTACGAGCAGTACTTC,CASSALPSGRASAYEQYF
-,TRBJ2-7,-,TRBV28,TGTGCCAGCAGTCGGGGACTCCCCCACGAGCAGTACTTC,CASSRGLPHEQYF
-,TRBJ1-1,-,TRBV4-1,TGCGCCAGCAGCCAAGCCCTTTCGGGGCTCGGAGCTTTCTTT,CASSQALSGLGAFF
once,TRBJ2-7,-,TRBV30,TGTGCCTGGAAAAGGACAGCAACCACCGAGCAGTACTTC,CAWKRTATTEQYF
-,TRBJ2-7,-,TRBV7-3,TGTGCCAGCAGCGCCTTGGCGGGCCCCTACGAGCAGTACTTC,CASSALAGPYEQYF
-,TRBJ2-7,-,TRBV5-1,TGTGCCAGCAGCTCGCCCAGAAGGGGCGAGCAGTACTTC,CASSSPRRGEQYF
-,TRBJ2-3,-,TRBV5-1,TGCGCCAGCAGCTCCACAGATACGCAGTATTTT,CASSSTDTQYF
-,TRBJ1-5,-,TRBV6-6,TGTGCCAGCAGTTACGGAAAGAGCAATCAGCCCCAGCATTTT,CASSYGKSNQPQHF
-,TRBJ2-6,TRBD1,TRBV27,TGTGCCAGCAGTTCACCGGGACAGGGATATACTGGGGCCAACGTCCTGACTTTC,CASSSPGQGYTGANVLTF
-,TRBJ2-5,TRBD1,TRBV19,TGTGCCAGTAGCGACAGGGGGCGGGGGTACCAAGAGACCCAGTACTTC,CASSDRGRGYQETQYF
few,TRBJ2-5,-,TRBV28,TGTGCCAGCAGTTTTCCCCAGTCGGCAGCCATACAAGAGACCCAGTACTTC,CASSFPQSAAIQETQYF
-,TRBJ1-6,-,TRBV7-3,TGTGCCAGCAGCTTAGGGCCCACCAATTCACCCCTCCACTTT,CASSLGPTNSPLHF
-,TRBJ2-7,-,TRBV18,TGTGCCAGCTCACCGGGTGCCTACGAGCAGTACTTC,CASSPGAYEQYF
-,TRBJ2-7,-,TRBV7-9,TGTGCCAGCAGCTTAAATCAGAGATTCAAAGGGGAGCAGTACTTC,CASSLNQRFKGEQYF
-,TRBJ2-3,-,TRBV5-4,TGTGCCAGCAGCTTAGGGGGGGCCCGGGGAGATACGCAGTATTTT,CASSLGGARGDTQYF
-,TRBJ1-1,-,TRBV11-3,TGTGCCAGCAGCTTAGTGGGACCCCTAATAGGGAACACTGAAGCTTTCTTT,CASSLVGPLIGNTEAFF
-,TRBJ1-1,-,TRBV7-3,TGTGCCAGCAGCTTATTGGGAGGATCCACTGAAGCTTTCTTT,CASSLLGGSTEAFF
-,TRBJ2-7,TRBD1,TRBV23-1,TGCGCCTTCGTGGACAGGCCATTCTACGAGCAGTACTTC,CAFVDRPFYEQYF
-,TRBJ2-5,-,TRBV10-3,TGTGCCATCAGTGATAACAGGGGGACTAAAGAGACCCAGTACTTC,CAISDNRGTKETQYF
-,TRBJ2-7,-,TRBV28,TGTGCCAGCAGTTTTGAAACTGTATTTTCGGGCGAGCAGTACTTC,CASSFETVFSGEQYF
-,TRBJ2-3,-,TRBV18,TGTGCCAGCTCACCACCGACCAGGACAGATACGCAGTATTTT,CASSPPTRTDTQYF
-,TRBJ1-1,-,TRBV30,TGTGCCTGGAGTGCATCGACCTGGAACACTGAAGCTTTCTTT,CAWSASTWNTEAFF
-,TRBJ2-3,-,TRBV5-1,TGCGCCAGCAGCTGGGGGCAGGTGGGGAGCACAGATACGCAGTATTTT,CASSWGQVGSTDTQYF
-,TRBJ1-2,-,TRBV13,TGTGCCAGCAGCTCGGGCAGGCGAGCTAACTATGGCTACACCTTC,CASSSGRRANYGYTF
-,TRBJ2-3,-,TRBV7-2,TGTGCCAGCAGCTCCGGGGGCTCGGCAGATACGCAGTATTTT,CASSSGGSADTQYF
-,TRBJ1-1,TRBD1,TRBV28,TGTGCCAGCAGTCTCACAGGGGACTTGAACACTGAAGCTTTCTTT,CASSLTGDLNTEAFF
-,TRBJ1-1,-,TRBV5-1,TGCGCCAGCAGCTTCTCCCTTGGGAACACTGAAGCTTTCTTT,CASSFSLGNTEAFF
-,TRBJ2-1,-,TRBV12-5,TGTGCTAGTGGTTTGGGCGGTTTAGCGCGTGGGGAGCAGTTCTTC,CASGLGGLARGEQFF
-,TRBJ1-5,-,TRBV2,TGTGCCAGCAGTGATTCGGGGGATTTTGTTCGGGAAAATCAGCCCCAGCATTTT,CASSDSGDFVRENQPQHF
-,TRBJ2-3,-,TRBV5-1,TGCGCCAGCAGCTTGGGTCGGGGGCAGGACACAGATACGCAGTATTTT,CASSLGRGQDTDTQYF
-,TRBJ1-5,-,TRBV28,TGTGCCAGCAGGGAGGGAAATCAGCCCCAGCATTTT,CASREGNQPQHF
-,TRBJ2-2,-,TRBV5-1,TGCGCCAGCAGCTCCGGGACATCGAACACCGGGGAGCTGTTTTTT,CASSSGTSNTGELFF
-,TRBJ1-2,-,TRBV19,TGTGCCAGTAGTATGACTTTTCGGGCGGATTATGGCTACACCTTC,CASSMTFRADYGYTF
-,TRBJ1-4,-,TRBV30,TGTGCCTGGAGTCCCGTAGGCCGTGGGGGGCCTAGTGAAAAACTGTTTTTT,CAWSPVGRGGPSEKLFF
-,TRBJ1-2,TRBD1,TRBV30,TGTGCCTGGATCGGACAGGTCTATGGCTACACCTTC,CAWIGQVYGYTF
-,TRBJ2-1,TRBD2,TRBV14,TGTGCCAGCAGCCTAGCGGGAGGGGACCATGAGCAGTTCTTC,CASSLAGGDHEQFF